This is a list of T cell receptor beta chains from one sample in a study of cytomegalovirus exposure and HLA in healthy donors. Using immunoSEQ multiplex PCR, the repertoire was profiled, and TCRdb retains in-frame clones only, with some absent. This table holds 150,000 to 200,000 clones, 80% found once. The material sequenced was PBMCs. These receptors originate from a girl aged 5-17 years in good health and CMV-seropositive. Each CDR3 is given with its conserved first and last residue. The D gene is left open where the match is weak. Rows may omit the clone size; those that give it use once, few, many or a size class.

v_call,j_call,clone_size,d_call,cdr3_nt,cdr3_aa
TRBV10-3,TRBJ2-2,-,TRBD1,TGTGCCATCGGACAGGGAGACACCGGGGAGCTGTTTTTT,CAIGQGDTGELFF
TRBV5-1,TRBJ2-1,-,TRBD2,TGCGCCAGCAGCTTGGTAAGGGGAGCGGGGTATGAGCAGTTCTTC,CASSLVRGAGYEQFF
TRBV27,TRBJ2-5,-,-,TGTGCCAGCAGTTTATTAGGGGCAAGGCAAGAGACCCAGTACTTC,CASSLLGARQETQYF
TRBV2,TRBJ2-1,few,TRBD1,TGTGCCAGCAGGCAGGGGGCAGATGAGCAGTTCTTC,CASRQGADEQFF
TRBV4-2,TRBJ2-1,-,TRBD2,TGTGCCAGCAGCCAAGAATATCGCCTAGCGGCTTACAATGAGCAGTTCTTC,CASSQEYRLAAYNEQFF
TRBV10-3,TRBJ2-7,few,-,TGTGCCATCAGTGAGACAGACAGCTACGAGCAGTACTTC,CAISETDSYEQYF
TRBV6-5,TRBJ2-7,-,TRBD2,TGTGCCAGCAGCCGGACTAGCTATTCCTACGAGCAGTACTTC,CASSRTSYSYEQYF
TRBV7-6,TRBJ2-7,-,TRBD2,TGTGCCAGCAGCCCGCGGGCTAGCGGGGGGTCCTACGAGCAGTACTTC,CASSPRASGGSYEQYF
TRBV27,TRBJ2-3,-,-,TGTGCCAGCAGTACAGCCTCCAATACGCAGTATTTT,CASSTASNTQYF
TRBV10-3,TRBJ2-4,-,-,TGTGCCATCAGTGAGTTAGGTACCGGACGAGGGAGGTCCAAAAACATTCAGTACTTC,CAISELGTGRGRSKNIQYF